Described below is a single TCR beta chain sequence and its context. Antigen unknown. Assay used: immunoSEQ multiplex PCR; TCRdb lists only in-frame clones, some missing. The profile shows under 150,000 clones, approximately 89% of them singletons. This record comes from a study of T cell responses to AZD1222 COVID-19 vaccine. General study points: Donors were largely white British and mainly female; clonal diversity was possibly underestimated.

The germline CDR1 and CDR2 sequences are SGHAT and FQDESV (reference sequence). The length of the CDR3 is 14 residues. The V end lost 1 base, the J end lost 0 bases, and 6 bases lay between the germline ends. Sequencing was performed on peripheral blood, taken 28 days after the second AZD1222 dose. The receptor's source is an adult who received the AZD1222 COVID-19 vaccine. The V gene is TRBV11-1, the J gene TRBJ1-1; D is uncertain. Here the CDR3 DNA reads TGTGCCAGCAGCTTAGTGGCGGTGAACACTGAAGCTTTCTTT. It translates to CASSLVAVNTEAFF.